Shown below are 18 T cell receptor beta chains from a single sample sequenced in a study of cytomegalovirus exposure and HLA in healthy donors. Both 60 Vbeta primers and 13 Jbeta primers went into the PCR. Data came from immunoSEQ multiplex PCR; TCRdb stores just in-frame clones and leaves some out. Of 65,000 to 95,000 clones in the sample, around 80% were seen once. The sample comprised PBMCs. The receptors originated from a young man in good health and CMV-seronegative.

Details on this clone: Germline and junction disagree at one end, which may indicate a read error. V is TRBV7-9 and J is TRBJ2-2, with 10 nucleotides matching TRBD1. The CDR3 is 16 residues long. From germline, CDR1 is SEHNR and CDR2 FQNEAQ (reference sequence). This CDR3 is CSSSSRDRGWAGELFF. DNA for the CDR3: TGTTCCAGCAGCAGCCGGGACAGGGGTTGGGCCGGGGAGCTGTTTTTT.

The chain is built from TRBV5-6 and TRBJ1-5; TRBD1 aligns across 8 bases. Per germline, CDR1 SGHDT and CDR2 YYEEEE. CDR3 length equals 15 residues. The V segment lost 3 bases and the J segment 6 bases; nucleotides outside the gene matches: 8. The CDR3 nucleotides read TGTGCCAGCAGCTATGGACAGGGCCAGAGTCAGCCCCAGCATTTT. It encodes CASSYGQGQSQPQHF. The full variable domain, completed using reference TRBV5-6 and TRBJ1-5, is DAGVTQSPTHLIKTRGQQVTLRCSPKSGHDTVSWYQQALGQGPQFIFQYYEEEERQRGNFPDRFSGHQFPNYSSELNVNALLLGDSALYLCASSYGQGQSQPQHFGDGTRLSIL.

The genes are TRBV7-3 and TRBJ2-7, with 11 bases that match TRBD2. This CDR3 is built from 15 residues. CDR1 and CDR2 (germline): SGHTA, FQGTGA. Losses at the gene ends were 3 bases for V and 0 bases for J; bases not matched to a gene: 1. CDR3 region: CASSLTSGDSYEQYF. The CDR3 DNA reads as TGTGCCAGCAGCTTGACTAGCGGGGACTCCTACGAGCAGTACTTC.

Points on this clone: Other DNA sequences in the same sample also yield this CDR3. The V call is TRBV9, the J call TRBJ2-3, with 9 bases that match TRBD2. The V and J ends lost 0 bases and 1 base, in that order; junction bases with no gene match: 0. The CDR3 sequence is 15 residues long. The germline V gene has CDR1 SGDLS and CDR2 YYNGEE. The CDR3 reads CASSVASGGTDTQYF. The CDR3 DNA follows: TGTGCCAGCAGCGTAGCTAGCGGGGGCACAGATACGCAGTATTTT.

V is TRBV6-5 and J is TRBJ1-1, with no clear D. This CDR3 region has 14 residues. Trimming removed 4 bases at V and 1 base at J, with 10 bases between. Germline CDR1 reads MNHEY; CDR2 reads SVGAGI. CDR3 DNA: TGTGCCAGCAGTTCCCGACGGGAGAACACTGAAGCTTTCTTT. It encodes CASSSRRENTEAFF.

The chain joins TRBV6-1 to TRBJ1-1, with no clear D. The CDR3 contains 15 residues. Germline CDR1 reads MNHNS; CDR2 reads SASEGT. V was pared by 3 bases and J by 1 base, with 12 bases between. The CDR3 DNA is TGTGCCAGCAGTGAGGCCCCCGAGGGGAACACTGAAGCTTTCTTT. Protein product: CASSEAPEGNTEAFF.

The genes are TRBV18 and TRBJ2-6; 7 bases map to TRBD1. Germline CDR1 reads KGHSH; CDR2 reads LQKENI. J gave up 1 base and V 4 bases, and 13 bases lay outside the gene matches. The CDR3 loop spans 19 amino acids. The CDR3 region is CASSQRTGQNFSGANVLTF. CDR3 coding DNA: TGTGCCAGCTCACAACGGACAGGTCAGAATTTTTCTGGGGCCAACGTCCTGACTTTC. Using reference TRBV18 and TRBJ2-6 for the parts outside the CDR3, the full variable domain is NAGVMQNPRHLVRRRGQEARLRCSPMKGHSHVYWYRQLPEEGLKFMVYLQKENIIDESGMPKERFSAEFPKEGPSILRIQQVVRGDSAAYFCASSQRTGQNFSGANVLTFGAGSRLTVL.

The chain employs TRBV5-1 and TRBJ2-5; TRBD1 is a possible D gene (5 bases). The CDR3 covers 14 residues. The germline gives CDR1 SGHRS, CDR2 YFSETQ. V lost 0 bases to trimming and J lost 5 bases, with 11 bases between them. The CDR3: CASSLAGFKETQYF. CDR3 in DNA: TGCGCCAGCAGCTTGGCAGGGTTTAAGGAGACCCAGTACTTC.

In this sample, this clone turned up a few times. The V and J genes are TRBV9 and TRBJ2-5; D unclear. The CDR3 runs 13 residues. The V gene lost 4 bases and the J gene lost 3 bases, with 10 bases spanning the gap. The germline gives CDR1 SGDLS, CDR2 YYNGEE. The CDR3 region is CASSRHYEETQYF. CDR3 in DNA: TGTGCCAGCAGCCGACATTATGAAGAGACCCAGTACTTC.

The rearrangement links TRBV4-1 to TRBJ2-7; a possible D gene is TRBD2 (6 bases). Germline values: CDR1 MGHRA, CDR2 YSYEKL. The V gene lost 4 bases and the J gene lost 3 bases, with 19 bases spanning the gap. There are 16 residues in the CDR3. The DNA for the CDR3 is TGCGCCAGCAGCCGAGGAGGGCAGCCCGACAACTACGAGCAGTACTTC. This sequence encodes CASSRGGQPDNYEQYF.

The J gene is TRBJ2-3, the V gene TRBV4-1, with TRBD1 as a possible D gene (5 bases). Germline V gene lookup returns CDR1 MGHRA and CDR2 YSYEKL. Trimming pared 2 bases from V and 5 bases from J, leaving 5 bases between. The CDR3 is made up of 12 amino acids. The CDR3 DNA reads as TGCGCCAGCAGCCAAAGGGGAGATACGCAGTATTTT. Protein sequence: CASSQRGDTQYF.

The sample holds one count of this clone. The chain links TRBV6-5 to TRBJ1-6; perhaps TRBD1 as D (5 bases). CDR1 and CDR2 (germline): MNHEY, SVGAGI. CDR3 size: 14 residues. Trimming cost V 5 bases and J 7 bases, with 12 bases left between them. The CDR3 loop reads CASSGGTGNSPLHF. Written as DNA, the CDR3 is TGTGCCAGCAGTGGGGGGACGGGGAATTCACCCCTCCACTTT.

V gene TRBV18 combines with J gene TRBJ1-2; 9 nucleotides align to TRBD1. The germline gives CDR1 KGHSH, CDR2 LQKENI. The CDR3 is made up of 16 amino acids. V lost 4 bases to trimming and J lost 0 bases; unmatched junction nucleotides: 6. CDR3 nucleotide sequence: TGTGCCAGCTCACGGGTCCGGGACAGGGCTAACTATGGCTACACCTTC. Its translation: CASSRVRDRANYGYTF.

This sequence joins TRBV11-2 and TRBJ1-6, with 11 bases identical to TRBD1. Per germline, CDR1 SGHAT and CDR2 FQNNGV. CDR3 length equals 16 residues. V shed 5 bases and J 9 bases; nucleotides not matched to a gene: 9. The CDR3 bases are TGTGCCAGCAGCGTACGAGGGACAGGGGGAGGTTCACCCCTCCACTTT. Protein sequence: CASSVRGTGGGSPLHF.

In this sample, this clone turned up once. V usage is TRBV27 and J usage is TRBJ2-3; D is undetermined. Germline V gene sequence: CDR1 MNHEY, CDR2 SMNVEV (reference sequence). Trimming pared 2 bases from V and 3 bases from J, leaving 9 bases between. This CDR3 spans 14 amino acids. The CDR3 region has the DNA TGTGCCAGCAGTTTAGGGCCGACGACAGATACGCAGTATTTT. Translation gives CASSLGPTTDTQYF.

CDR3 bases: TGCGCCAGCAGTCAAGCCCTGACAGGGACGGATGGCTACACCTTC. Translating gives CASSQALTGTDGYTF. The chain recombines TRBV23-1 with TRBJ1-2; TRBD1 aligns across 7 bases. TRBV23-1 counts as an open reading frame of uncertain function. Trimming removed 2 bases from V and 6 bases from J; junction bases left unmatched: 9. The CDR3 consists of 15 residues.

V and J are TRBV5-4 and TRBJ2-1; TRBD2 matches 9 bases. After removal of 7 bases from V and 7 bases from J, the junction contained 9 bases not matched to a gene. Germline V gives CDR1 SGHNT, CDR2 YYREEE (reference sequence). CDR3 length: 14 residues. The CDR3 sequence: CASRPAGGPNEQFF. CDR3 DNA: TGTGCCAGCCGGCCAGCGGGGGGCCCAAATGAGCAGTTCTTC.

This clone was picked up a small number of times. In the same sample, other DNA sequences code for this CDR3. The genes are TRBV6-5 and TRBJ1-1, with unresolved D. The CDR3 has 12 residues. Germline-derived CDR1 and CDR2 are MNHEY and SVGAGI. The V end was cut by 0 bases, the J end by 11 bases, with 10 bases between. Written as DNA, the CDR3 is TGTGCCAGCAGTTACTCGGGCGGGGAGGCTTTCTTT. This codes for CASSYSGGEAFF.